This T cell receptor beta chain was identified during a study of CD8+ T cells in alopecia areata. About this clone: Antigen specificity is unknown.

Sequencing relied on a cDNA template that was reverse transcribed from extracted RNA. The data were produced by immunoSEQ multiplex PCR, yet TCRdb's version contains in-frame clones alone and is incomplete. Of about 190,000 clones listed, 45% to 65% are singletons. Study results and limitations: Scalp clonality and expanded CD8+ clones among the top 100 were significantly decreased by tofacitinib. Clonality exceeded that of normal scalp in lesional scalp, most notably in alopecia totalis/universalis. Many expanded lesional clones remained in scalp and blood on tofacitinib.

Per germline, CDR1 LGHNA and CDR2 YNFKEQ. V was cut by 2 bases and J by 3 bases, with 16 bases left in between. The CDR3 extends over 16 amino acids. Treatment meaning: oral pan-JAK inhibitor, 5-10 mg twice daily. Patients with alopecia areata provided lesional scalp punch biopsies as well as peripheral blood. The receptor was isolated from a human donor with alopecia areata. Material: CD4+ T cells sorted from blood, obtained at week 4, from a patient treated with tofacitinib. This rearrangement joins TRBV4-2 to TRBJ1-1, with D possibly matching TRBD1 (5 bases). The CDR3 DNA is TGTGCCAGCAGCCAACATACAACCGGGGGAGACACTGAAGCTTTCTTT. It is translated as CASSQHTTGGDTEAFF.